This TCR beta chain was captured by sequencing in a study of beta chain features in type 1 diabetes (dated by TCRdb to the late 2010s). Concerning the study at large: Patients and healthy donors did not differ in mean age, gender distribution, total cell number or subset yield. In the study, TCRB repertoires of sorted circulating CD4+ T cell subsets from recently diagnosed type 1 diabetes patients were compared with those of matched healthy donors. Whereas all 28 donors provided naive and central memory subsets, regulatory and stem cell-like memory subsets were isolated from just 8 patients and about 8 healthy donors. A total of 100 million to 110 million sorted cells were examined across all samples, and a strong correlation was observed between cell number per subset and RNA yield.

All of the isolated RNA was reverse transcribed with the High Capacity cDNA Reverse Transcription Kit, so expressed TCRB transcripts were sequenced. Deep immunoSEQ sequencing was applied to naive, central memory and regulatory T cell samples, giving an average of around 3.8 million total reads per sample. Sorted cells were lysed in RLT buffer, and RNA was extracted using DNase-treated RNeasy Micro or Mini kits according to cell number. Each cell subset was processed separately to prevent cross-contamination, with patient and healthy donor samples processed together. Using the immunoSEQ multiplex PCR, TCRB sequences were amplified from cDNA into 87-bp fragments spanning the CDR3 region. Sequencing of the amplicons was performed on the Illumina HiSeq platform. In the original analysis: PCR bias was computationally corrected using synthetic template baselines, reads within Hamming distance 2 were collapsed, and singletons that could not be merged were discarded. By aligning reads against IMGT, V, D and J genes, CDR3 length, and insertions or deletions at six rearrangement sites were assigned. Within each subset, clonotype counts were normalized to the number of sorted cells before true diversity and Gini coefficients were calculated with the tcR R package. Repertoire sharing was quantified using the overlap coefficient calculated on TCRB nucleotide sequences. Out-of-frame TCRB sequences from naive cells were analyzed as a proxy for the pre-selection repertoire. TCRdb stores this immuneACCESS table with in-frame sequences only. Part of the clones is absent; in the studies checked, under half of the shortfall reflects unresolved V genes, and no reason is known for the rest. V, J and clone size were drawn from that table, and D and trimming were deduced from the DNA. The sample table shows a few hundred thousand clones, and approximately 15% are seen once. Around 0.019% of the sample belongs to the ten largest clones.

This clone was counted a few times. The antigen it binds to is not known. Per-base qualities were not stored, and no clone one base away is much larger. The research as a whole found: Naive, central memory and regulatory TCRB repertoires appeared more similar among patients than among healthy donors. Because small numbers of individuals were included in the HLA sub-analyses, any influence of HLA type on TCRB rearrangement was left unresolved. A moderate but significant shortening of TCRB CDR3 length was observed in type 1 diabetes patients in all four CD4+ subsets. Fewer insertions and more nucleotide deletions at VDJ recombination sites were observed in patients with type 1 diabetes, implying thymic rearrangement abnormalities. Shorter templates might have been favored by PCR, but patient and control samples were amplified and corrected together, so both groups would have been affected equally by any skew. Sequencing cDNA rather than genomic DNA could over-represent highly expressing activated cells, although activation and CD3 levels did not differ between groups.

A single peripheral blood draw of about 116 mL on average was collected from each donor into heparinised tubes. A BD FACSAria II was used to sort naive, central memory, regulatory and stem cell-like memory CD4+ T cells with a panel that included CD45RO, CCR7, CD25, CD127, CD95 and CD27. Every sorted population had a purity above 95%. PBMCs were separated immediately by Lymphoprep density gradient centrifugation and were stained directly, without being cultured. To minimize batch effects, samples were stained and sorted in pairs, one healthy donor with one patient per experiment. The CDR3, cysteine through phenylalanine, is 14 amino acids long. Only CDR3 DNA remains: 42 bases, in frame from the first base. As encoded in the germline V gene, CDR1 is SGDLS while CDR2 is YYNGEE. Relative to germline, V is 4 bases shorter and J is 5 bases shorter, with 15 bases between their ends.

The chain is assembled from TRBV9 and TRBJ2-5; the D gene is unclear. The sequenced sample consisted of naive CD4+ T cells from blood. In the paper's terms, the cell subset or site label means: true naive CD4+ T cells. The receptor comes from a man younger than 40 with type 1 diabetes. Read as DNA, the sequence is TGTGCCAGCAGCCGAGACTCGTCGTCGGAGACCCAGTACTTC. This sequence encodes CASSRDSSSETQYF.